This T cell receptor (beta chain) was identified during a study of CD8+CD57+ T cells in acquired aplastic anemia. As for the study in general: Researchers reported that healthy donors averaged approximately 9.8 million reads for CD4+ cells. The study, taken as a whole, reports: There were over 25 CD8+ CDR3 sequences that occurred in both patients and controls. A significant difference in CD8+ Simpson's diversity between patients and controls was not found.

Genomic DNA provided the template from which TCR beta VDJ and CDR3 profiles were obtained. TCRdb itself ran the reads through MiXCR, one entry per CDR3 protein. Of 35,000 to 45,000 distinct CDR3 sequences listed, 65% to 70% are singletons. On this clonotype: What it recognizes is unknown.

CDR1 is ENHRY and CDR2 is SYGVKD in the germline V gene. CDR3 length: 13 amino acids. V was clipped by 0 bases and J by 5 bases, with 7 bases between them. This chain joins TRBV10-3 and TRBJ1-2; D call uncertain. The material sequenced was sorted CD4+, CD8+, or CD8+CD57+ T cells (not recorded which) from PBMCs. The origin of this receptor is a human donor in good health, serving as a control. CDR3 bases: TGTGCCATCAGTGAGTCTACAGATTATGGCTACACCTTC. Protein product: CAISESTDYGYTF.